Presented here are 9 T cell receptor beta chains from one specimen sequenced in a study of CD8 T cells in ankylosing spondylitis (dated by TCRdb to the late 2010s). The library was made by 5' RACE. Sequencing relied on an Illumina HiSeq 2500. The public sequencing data were trimmed at Q25 with fastp and processed into clonotypes with MiXCR by TCRdb, which kept only in-frame beta chains. Each CDR3 protein gets just one entry, which takes the most common genes and DNA from the rows behind it. This sample gives about 320,000 distinct CDR3 sequences in total; around 10% of them show up just once. The biggest ten clones account for roughly 9.5% of the sample. Sequencing was performed on blood, either unsorted or a sorted T cell fraction (not recorded which). All receptors come from a female donor with ankylosing spondylitis or in good health (not recorded which).

The sample holds many counts of this clonotype. The chain has TRBV11-2 and TRBJ2-2; D gene unclear. Trimming stripped 1 base from V and 2 bases from J, with 5 bases between. This CDR3 is built from 14 residues. Per the germline V gene, CDR1 is SGHAT and CDR2 is FQNNGV. The CDR3 is CASSLGLNTGELFF. The CDR3 coding sequence is TGTGCCAGCAGCTTAGGTCTCAACACCGGGGAGCTGTTTTTT.

This chain links TRBV13 with TRBJ1-3; D not resolved. The CDR3 extends over 16 amino acids. CDR1 and CDR2 (germline): PRHDT, FYEKMQ (reference sequence). Trimming removed 1 base at V and 0 bases at J, with 10 bases between. The CDR3 nucleotides are TGTGCCAGCAGCTTAGAGGTCACCTTCTCTGGAAACACCATATATTTT. Translating it yields CASSLEVTFSGNTIYF.

To note about this clonotype: This may stem from a read error, because a much larger clone lies one nucleotide away. V is TRBV15 and J is TRBJ1-2; D is perhaps TRBD1 (6 bases). This CDR3 contains 13 residues. The germline V gene has CDR1 LNHNV and CDR2 YYDKDF (reference sequence). The CDR3 region is CATSRQGRVGSTF. The CDR3, as DNA: TGTGCCACCAGCAGACAGGGGAGGGTTGGCTCCACCTTC.

This clonotype was counted only a few times. The chain recombines TRBV11-2 with TRBJ2-2; 8 bases are a match to TRBD1. Germline V lookup: CDR1 SGHAT, CDR2 FQNNGV. CDR3 length: 15 amino acids. The V gene end was trimmed by 5 bases and the J gene end by 6 bases; junction bases not matched to a gene: 8. This CDR3 reads CASSLSGGLAGELFF. DNA of the CDR3: TGTGCCAGCAGCCTCTCAGGGGGCTTGGCCGGGGAGCTGTTTTTT.

This chain links TRBV18 with TRBJ2-7; 7 nucleotides match TRBD1. Looked up from germline, CDR1 is KGHSH and CDR2 is LQKENI. CDR3 length: 13 amino acids. Unmatched junction bases numbered 5, after V lost 3 bases and J lost 6 bases. The CDR3 loop reads CASSPPTGFEQYF. The CDR3 nucleotides read TGTGCCAGCTCACCCCCGACAGGGTTCGAGCAGTACTTC.

This clonotype was recorded at least ten times. The V and J genes are TRBV5-1 and TRBJ1-2, with TRBD1 as a possible D gene (5 bases). V shed 0 bases and J shed 4 bases, with 16 bases lying between them. Germline V gene lookup returns CDR1 SGHRS and CDR2 YFSETQ. This CDR3 contains 16 residues. The CDR3 DNA sequence: TGCGCCAGCAGCTTGGCATTATCGCGGGGGGTCTATGGCTACACCTTC. Residues: CASSLALSRGVYGYTF.

The chain couples TRBV7-2 to TRBJ2-1, with 10 positions matching TRBD2. This CDR3 is built from 16 residues. V shed 3 bases, J shed 3 bases, and the junction held 5 bases outside the gene matches. Looked up from germline, CDR1 is SGHTA and CDR2 is FQGNSA. For the CDR3, the DNA is TGTGCCAGCAGCTTGCGAATAGCGGGAGGCTACAATGAGCAGTTCTTC. Translating gives CASSLRIAGGYNEQFF.

This clonotype was recorded at least ten times. V and J are TRBV12-3 or TRBV12-4 and TRBJ1-1; TRBD1 matches 7 bases. This CDR3 spans 14 amino acids. With 5 bases clipped from V and 7 bases from J, the junction kept 10 bases outside the gene matches. DNA for the CDR3: TGTGCCAGCAGTGCCGCGGGCAGGGGGGGTGAAGCTTTCTTT. Translated: CASSAAGRGGEAFF.

This clonotype was seen only once. This may be a read error, as it is one base from a much larger clone. The V call is TRBV7-8, the J call TRBJ2-1; TRBD1 might be the D (5 bases). V was shortened by 8 bases and J by 3 bases, with 14 bases between the two germline ends. This CDR3 is 14 amino acids long. Germline V gene data show CDR1 as SGHVS and CDR2 as FQNEAQ. Here the CDR3 DNA reads TGTGCCAGCCGCTCCCGACAGTACTACAATGAGCAGTTCTTC. Amino acids: CASRSRQYYNEQFF.